The entry below describes one T cell receptor (beta chain). Its matching antigen is unknown. This entry is derived from a study of graft-versus-host responses after intestinal transplantation. Overall study context: All recipients got anti-thymocyte globulin induction, then tacrolimus and steroids for about 3 years. Points from the study as a whole: Individuals who had graft-donor T cell macrochimerism had allografts that showed high graft-versus-host to host-versus-graft clonal ratios. Maximum circulating GvH clone levels tracked with early post-transplant HvG decreases.

CDR3 size: 14 residues. Deletions cut 8 bases from V and 0 bases from J, with 11 bases between. In germline, CDR1 is GTSNPN, CDR2 SVGIG (reference sequence). Graft material was processed, releasing intraepithelial and lamina propria lymphocytes. Sequencing was performed with immunoSEQ multiplex PCR; in TCRdb, only in-frame clones are kept and a portion is missing. Among nearly 30,000 clones listed, about four fifths were seen once. The gene calls are TRBV30 and TRBJ1-6; the D gene is possibly TRBD1 (5 bases). The source is a human patient who received an intestinal transplant, so some T cells may come from the graft donor. Sequenced material: ileum tissue, taken 98 days after intestinal transplantation. As DNA, the CDR3 is TGTGCCCGGGACGGGAGCTCCTATAATTCACCCCTCCACTTT. It translates to CARDGSSYNSPLHF.